The present entry profiles one T cell receptor beta chain with its context. Its matching antigen is unknown. A modified ARM-PCR protocol with three rounds of nested PCR amplified TCRbeta. Each CDR3 protein is one row after TCRdb ran MiXCR on the multiplex PCR reads. The sample lists fewer than 55,000 distinct CDR3 sequences; roughly 62% were seen once. The data were taken from a study of tumor and adjacent non-tumor tissue in lung cancer. RNA was extracted from bulk tissue without any cell sorting. This non-tumor lung sample came from over 3 cm beyond the tumor edge. Whole-study findings and limits: Normal lung showed higher cumulative top 100 clone frequency than tumor.

The sequenced material came from distant non-tumor lung tissue. The clonotype originates from a woman aged 40 to 49 with non-small cell lung cancer.

The DNA for the CDR3 is TGTGCCAGCAGTATGATAGGGGGCTCCTACGAGCAGTACTTC. Protein product: CASSMIGGSYEQYF. V gene TRBV6-6 combines with J gene TRBJ2-7; possible D gene TRBD1, 6 bases. Between the trimmed V and J ends, which lost 5 bases and 0 bases, there was a span of 11 bases. The germline CDR1 and CDR2 sequences are MNHNY and SVGAGI (reference sequence). This CDR3 contains 14 residues.